This T cell receptor (beta chain) was captured in a study of blood T cell repertoires in COVID-19. As for the study in general: The United States, Italy and Spain were the sources of the acute and convalescent COVID-19 samples. T cells, B-cell-depleted T cells, or PBMCs supplied cDNA or gDNA.

As processed by the authors: The assay estimated nucleated cells by amplifying reference gene primers. Generated by immunoSEQ multiplex PCR, the TCRdb table keeps only in-frame clones and is missing some. V, J and clone size were drawn from that table, and D and trimming were deduced from the DNA. The data hold fewer than 70,000 clones, with roughly 85% observed a single time. Sequenced sample: peripheral blood. The receptor was isolated from an elderly woman with acute or convalescent COVID-19.

The CDR3 nucleotides read TGTGCCAGCAGCCCGACTTCGGGGAAGGTCAATGAGCAGTTCTTC. It codes for CASSPTSGKVNEQFF. This chain uses TRBV11-3 with TRBJ2-1; maybe TRBD2 (5 bases). Germline V CDR1 and CDR2: SGHNT, YENEEA. Trimming stripped 5 bases from V and 6 bases from J, with 17 bases between. The CDR3 loop spans 15 amino acids.